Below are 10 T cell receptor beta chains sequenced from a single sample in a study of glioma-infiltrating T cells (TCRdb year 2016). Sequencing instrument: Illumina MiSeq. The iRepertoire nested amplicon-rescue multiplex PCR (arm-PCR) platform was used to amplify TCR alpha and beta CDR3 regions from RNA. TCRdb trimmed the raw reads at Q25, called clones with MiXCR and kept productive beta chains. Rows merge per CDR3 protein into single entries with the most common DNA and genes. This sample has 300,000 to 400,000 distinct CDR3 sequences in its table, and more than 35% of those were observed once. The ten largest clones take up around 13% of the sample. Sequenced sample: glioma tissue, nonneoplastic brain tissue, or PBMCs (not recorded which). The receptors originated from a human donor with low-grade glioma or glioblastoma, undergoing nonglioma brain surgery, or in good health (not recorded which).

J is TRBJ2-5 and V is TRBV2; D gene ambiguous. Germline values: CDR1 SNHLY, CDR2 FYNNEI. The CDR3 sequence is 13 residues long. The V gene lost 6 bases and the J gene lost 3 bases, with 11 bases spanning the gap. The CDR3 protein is CASRTDTKETQYF. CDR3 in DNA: TGTGCCAGCAGAACCGACACGAAAGAGACCCAGTACTTC.

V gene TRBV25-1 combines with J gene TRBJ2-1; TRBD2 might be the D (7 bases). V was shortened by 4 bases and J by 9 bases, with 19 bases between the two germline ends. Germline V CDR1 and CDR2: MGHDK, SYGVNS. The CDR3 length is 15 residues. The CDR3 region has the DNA TGTGCCAGCAGTGTAGGGGGAGGGGGGCGAGGTGAGCAGTTCTTC. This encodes CASSVGGGGRGEQFF.

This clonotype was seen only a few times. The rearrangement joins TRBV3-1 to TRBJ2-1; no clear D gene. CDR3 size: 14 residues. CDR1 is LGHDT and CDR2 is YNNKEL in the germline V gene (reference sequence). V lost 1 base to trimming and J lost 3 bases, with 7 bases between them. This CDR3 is CASSQGNSYNEQFF. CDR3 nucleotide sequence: TGTGCCAGCAGCCAAGGTAACAGCTACAATGAGCAGTTCTTC.

This chain's CDR3 is CASSRVPRYEQYF. CDR3 bases: TGTGCCAGCAGCCGGGTCCCTAGATACGAGCAGTACTTC. The genes are TRBV7-9 and TRBJ2-7; D unresolved. Trimming pared 5 bases from V and 4 bases from J, leaving 12 bases between. CDR1 is SEHNR, CDR2 FQNEAQ, per germline (reference sequence). This CDR3 is built from 13 residues.

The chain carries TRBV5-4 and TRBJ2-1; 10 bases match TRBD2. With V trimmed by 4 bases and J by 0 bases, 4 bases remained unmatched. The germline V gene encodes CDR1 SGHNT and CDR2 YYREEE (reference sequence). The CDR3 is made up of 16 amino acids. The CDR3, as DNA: TGTGCCAGCAGCCCCGGGACTAGCGTCTCCTACAATGAGCAGTTCTTC. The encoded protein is CASSPGTSVSYNEQFF.

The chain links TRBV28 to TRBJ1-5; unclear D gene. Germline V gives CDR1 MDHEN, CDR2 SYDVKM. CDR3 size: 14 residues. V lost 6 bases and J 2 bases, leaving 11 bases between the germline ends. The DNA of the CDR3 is TGTGCCAGCAGCTCTATAATTGGCAATCAGCCCCAGCATTTT. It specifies CASSSIIGNQPQHF.

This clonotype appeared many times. The CDR3 is CASSPGQGNNSPLHF. The CDR3 DNA is TGCGCCAGCAGCCCCGGACAGGGGAACAATTCACCCCTCCACTTT. The rearrangement joins TRBV4-3 to TRBJ1-6, with 9 bases matching TRBD1. The CDR3 is 15 residues long. Germline CDR1 LGHNA, CDR2 YSLEER. The J segment lost 7 bases and the V segment lost 4 bases, leaving 5 bases of the junction unmatched.

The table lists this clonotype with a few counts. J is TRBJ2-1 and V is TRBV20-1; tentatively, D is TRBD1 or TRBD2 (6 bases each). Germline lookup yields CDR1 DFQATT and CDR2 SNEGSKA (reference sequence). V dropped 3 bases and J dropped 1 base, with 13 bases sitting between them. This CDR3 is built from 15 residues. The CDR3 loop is CSARGGSGSYNEQFF. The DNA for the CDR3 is TGCAGTGCTAGGGGGGGCTCAGGTTCCTACAATGAGCAGTTCTTC.

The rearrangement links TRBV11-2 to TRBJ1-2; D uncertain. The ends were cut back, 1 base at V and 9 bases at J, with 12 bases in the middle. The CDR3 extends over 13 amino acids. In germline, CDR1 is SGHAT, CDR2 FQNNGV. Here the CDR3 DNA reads TGTGCCAGCAGCTTAGCGGCAGCCAACAGCTACACCTTC. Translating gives CASSLAAANSYTF.

The CDR3 coding sequence is TGTGCCATCAGGGGATCCTACGAGCAGTACTTC. Protein: CAIRGSYEQYF. The chain uses TRBV10-3 and TRBJ2-7; D ambiguous. V dropped 6 bases and J dropped 1 base, with 4 bases sitting between them. Germline CDR1 is ENHRY and CDR2 is SYGVKD. The CDR3 length is 11 residues.